These 6 T cell receptor beta chains were sequenced from one sample in a study of PD-1 blockade in classical Hodgkin lymphoma. Each and every patient relapsed after autologous stem cell transplantation, and patients got differing brentuximab vedotin exposure. Produced via immunoSEQ multiplex PCR; TCRdb's table is partial and in-frame only. Here the sample spans around 44,000 clones, about 88% being singletons. The sequencing used peripheral blood mononuclear cells (PBMCs), collected before the second cycle of nivolumab. The receptors were sampled from a human donor with classical Hodgkin lymphoma.

The chain employs TRBV5-1 and TRBJ2-7, with D uncertain. The germline CDR1 and CDR2 sequences are SGHRS and YFSETQ. CDR3 size: 15 residues. The V end lost 4 bases, the J end lost 3 bases, and 17 bases lay between the germline ends. CDR3 sequence (DNA): TGCGCCAGCAGCCAGGACCCTAGGCCCATCTACGAGCAGTACTTC. Its protein is CASSQDPRPIYEQYF.

This chain uses TRBV19 with TRBJ2-2; 11 bases align to TRBD2. J lost 4 bases, V lost 3 bases, and 7 bases had no gene match. This CDR3 has 17 amino acids. Looked up from germline, CDR1 is LNHDA and CDR2 is SQIVND (reference sequence). The CDR3, as DNA: TGTGCCAGTAGTATTAAACTAGCGGGAGTTTCCACCGGGGAGCTGTTTTTT. Encoded protein: CASSIKLAGVSTGELFF.

The chain recombines TRBV4-1 with TRBJ2-1; the match to TRBD2 covers 11 bases. The CDR3 extends over 18 amino acids. Germline CDR1 MGHRA, CDR2 YSYEKL. V lost 1 base to trimming and J lost 0 bases; unmatched junction nucleotides: 5. The CDR3 sequence is CASSQGETSGTSYNEQFF. Here the CDR3 DNA reads TGCGCCAGCAGCCAAGGGGAGACTAGCGGGACCTCCTACAATGAGCAGTTCTTC.

The J gene is TRBJ1-2, the V gene TRBV5-1; 7 bases line up with TRBD1. This CDR3 has 14 amino acids. The V gene's germline CDR1 is SGHRS and CDR2 YFSETQ. Trimming took 0 bases from V and 5 from J; bases not matched to a gene: 4. The CDR3 DNA sequence: TGCGCCAGCAGCTTGGAGACAGGGCCTTATGGCTACACCTTC. Protein sequence: CASSLETGPYGYTF.

The chain couples TRBV19 to TRBJ1-5; possibly TRBD1 for D (6 bases). The germline V gene encodes CDR1 LNHDA and CDR2 SQIVND (reference sequence). V gave up 3 bases and J gave up 6 bases, with 12 bases separating them. This CDR3 spans 14 amino acids. The CDR3 loop is CASSIPGEVQPQHF. The DNA for the CDR3 is TGTGCCAGTAGTATCCCAGGGGAGGTTCAGCCCCAGCATTTT.

This chain connects TRBV29-1 to TRBJ2-1; 15 bases map to TRBD2. Germline trimming cut 3 bases from V and 4 bases from J; bases unmatched to any gene: 7. There are 17 residues in the CDR3. Germline V CDR1 and CDR2: SQVTM, ANQGSEA. CDR3 amino acids: CSVEGLAGGLTYNEQFF. The CDR3 coding sequence is TGCAGCGTTGAGGGACTAGCGGGGGGATTAACTTACAATGAGCAGTTCTTC.